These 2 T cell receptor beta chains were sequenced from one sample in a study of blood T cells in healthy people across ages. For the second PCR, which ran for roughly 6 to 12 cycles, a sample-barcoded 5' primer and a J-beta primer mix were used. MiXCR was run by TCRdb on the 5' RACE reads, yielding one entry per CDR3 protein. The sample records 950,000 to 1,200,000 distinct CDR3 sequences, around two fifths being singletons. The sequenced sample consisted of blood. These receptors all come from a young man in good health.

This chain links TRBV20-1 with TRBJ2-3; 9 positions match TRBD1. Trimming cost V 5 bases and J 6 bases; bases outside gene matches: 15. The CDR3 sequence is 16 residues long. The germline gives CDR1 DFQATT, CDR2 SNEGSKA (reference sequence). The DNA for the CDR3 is TGCAGTGCTCCGAACTCCGGGACAGGGAGCTTGGATACGCAGTATTTT. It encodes CSAPNSGTGSLDTQYF.

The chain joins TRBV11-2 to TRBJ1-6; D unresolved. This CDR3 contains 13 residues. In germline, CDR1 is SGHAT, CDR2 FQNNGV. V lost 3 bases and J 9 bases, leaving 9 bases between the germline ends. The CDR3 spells CASSFSRGSPLHF. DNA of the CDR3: TGTGCCAGCAGCTTCTCCAGAGGTTCACCCCTCCACTTT.